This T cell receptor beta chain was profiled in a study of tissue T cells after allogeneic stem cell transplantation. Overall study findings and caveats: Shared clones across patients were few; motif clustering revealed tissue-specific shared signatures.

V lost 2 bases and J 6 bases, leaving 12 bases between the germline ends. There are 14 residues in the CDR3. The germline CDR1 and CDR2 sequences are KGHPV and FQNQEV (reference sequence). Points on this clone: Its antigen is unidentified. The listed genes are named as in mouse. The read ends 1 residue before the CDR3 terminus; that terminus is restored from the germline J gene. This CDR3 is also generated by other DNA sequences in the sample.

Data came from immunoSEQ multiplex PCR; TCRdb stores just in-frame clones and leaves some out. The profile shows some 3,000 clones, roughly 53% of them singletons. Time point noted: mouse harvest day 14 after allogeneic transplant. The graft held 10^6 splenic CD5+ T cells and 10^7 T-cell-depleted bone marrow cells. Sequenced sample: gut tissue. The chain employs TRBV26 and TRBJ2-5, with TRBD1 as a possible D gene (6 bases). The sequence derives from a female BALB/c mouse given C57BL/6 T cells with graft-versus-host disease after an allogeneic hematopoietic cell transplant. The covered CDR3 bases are TGTGCCAGCAGTCTGGGGCAGGGGCGGGACACCCAGTAC. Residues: CASSLGQGRDTQY. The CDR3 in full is CASSLGQGRDTQYF.